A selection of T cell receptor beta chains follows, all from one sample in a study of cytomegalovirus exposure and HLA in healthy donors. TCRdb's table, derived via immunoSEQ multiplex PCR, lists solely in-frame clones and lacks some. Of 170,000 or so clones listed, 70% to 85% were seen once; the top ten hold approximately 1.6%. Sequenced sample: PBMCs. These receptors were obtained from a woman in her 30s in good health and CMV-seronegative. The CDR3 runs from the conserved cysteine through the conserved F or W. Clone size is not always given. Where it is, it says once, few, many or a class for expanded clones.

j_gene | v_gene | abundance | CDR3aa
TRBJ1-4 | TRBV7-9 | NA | CASSLYRSTTNEKLFF
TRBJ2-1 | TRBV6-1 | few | CASVAGGVYNEQFF
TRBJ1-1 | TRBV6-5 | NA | CASRPSQGSTEAFF
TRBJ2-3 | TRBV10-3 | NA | CAISEQDSDTQYF
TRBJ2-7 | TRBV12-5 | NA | CASGFFSGPYEQYF
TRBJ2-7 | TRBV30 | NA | CAWSITGTISYEQYF
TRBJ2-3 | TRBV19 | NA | CASSITSDTDTQYF
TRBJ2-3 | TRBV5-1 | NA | CASRGEGGTDTQYF
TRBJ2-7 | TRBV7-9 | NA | CASSSQREGSYEQYF
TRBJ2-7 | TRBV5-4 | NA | CASSLVVSGEQYF
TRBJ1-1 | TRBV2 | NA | CASRTWGGNTEAFF
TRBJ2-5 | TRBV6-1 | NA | CASSPRLAVQETQYF
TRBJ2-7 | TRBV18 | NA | CASSPGTGVFYEQYF
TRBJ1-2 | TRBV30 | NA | CAWRTGGVGGYTF
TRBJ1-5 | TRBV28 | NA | CANGDSNQPQHF
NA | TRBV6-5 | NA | CASSSLSGGRSYEQYF
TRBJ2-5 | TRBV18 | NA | CASGQVRETQYF
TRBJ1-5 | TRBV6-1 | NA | CASSGQGGGQPQHF
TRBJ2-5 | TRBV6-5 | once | CASSTDRVGQETQYF
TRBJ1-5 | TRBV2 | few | CASSGQQSVGQHF
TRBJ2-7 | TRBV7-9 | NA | CSSSPTGTQQDEQYF
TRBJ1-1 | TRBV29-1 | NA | CSVATQVDTEAFF
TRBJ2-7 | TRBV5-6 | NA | CASSLVSRVFYEQYF
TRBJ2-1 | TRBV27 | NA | CASSLTPGWYNEQFF
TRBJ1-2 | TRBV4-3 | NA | CASSQDGAGGTGGGYTF
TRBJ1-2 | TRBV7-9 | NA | CASSDPGTAYGYTF
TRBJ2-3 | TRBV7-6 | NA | CASSYGDWNTDTQYF